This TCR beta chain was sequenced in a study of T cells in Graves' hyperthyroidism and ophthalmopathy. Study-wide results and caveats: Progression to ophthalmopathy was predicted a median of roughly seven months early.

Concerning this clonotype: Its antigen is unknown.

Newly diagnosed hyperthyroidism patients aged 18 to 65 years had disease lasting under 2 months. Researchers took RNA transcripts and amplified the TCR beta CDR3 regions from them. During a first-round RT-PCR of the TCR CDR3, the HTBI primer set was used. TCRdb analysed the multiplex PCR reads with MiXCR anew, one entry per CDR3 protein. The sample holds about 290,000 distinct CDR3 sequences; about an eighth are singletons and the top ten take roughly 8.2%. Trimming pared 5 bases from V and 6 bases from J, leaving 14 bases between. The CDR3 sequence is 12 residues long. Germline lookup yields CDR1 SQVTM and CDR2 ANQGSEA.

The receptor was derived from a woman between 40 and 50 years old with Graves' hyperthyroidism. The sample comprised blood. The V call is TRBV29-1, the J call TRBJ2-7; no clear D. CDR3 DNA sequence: TGCAGCGTTCTCTCAGACGGCCTCGAGCAGTACTTC. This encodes CSVLSDGLEQYF.